This is a list of T cell receptor beta chains from one sample in a study of shared clonotypes between healthy human individuals. Profiled with immunoSEQ multiplex PCR; TCRdb holds only in-frame clones, not every one. Of about 1.1 million clones in the sample, around 78% are singletons; the top ten hold 0.6% to 0.75%. Sample: memory CD4+ T cells from PBMCs. The receptors shown here come from a man in his late teens or twenties in good health. Some clones in this sample may be carry-over from other donors' samples. CDR3s include the opening cysteine and the closing phenylalanine or tryptophan. D genes are given only for firm matches. The size entry is marked missing in some rows and otherwise reads once, few, many or a size class.

>TRBD2|TRBJ2-7|TRBV28|-
TGTGCCAGCACCTCCGGGACTAGGGCCTACGAGCAGTACTTC
CASTSGTRAYEQYF
>TRBD2|TRBJ2-7|TRBV11-1|few
TGTGCCAGCAGCTTCGACCGACTAGCGGGAGATGGGAACGAGCAGTACTTC
CASSFDRLAGDGNEQYF
>-|TRBJ1-5|TRBV19|once
TGTGCCAGTATCGCCAAAGGGCCGTTCCCTCAGCCCCAGCATTTT
CASIAKGPFPQPQHF
>-|TRBJ2-6|TRBV11-2|-
TGTGCCAGCAGCCGCGGTGGGGCTGGGGCCAACGTCCTGACTTTC
CASSRGGAGANVLTF
>TRBD1|TRBJ1-4|TRBV5-1|-
TGCGCCAGCAGCTTCCTTCCCGGGACAGGGGATGAAAAACTGTTTTTT
CASSFLPGTGDEKLFF
>-|TRBJ2-7|TRBV29-1|-
TGCAGCGTTGGTTCGTACAGGGCCTACGAGCAGTACTTC
CSVGSYRAYEQYF
>TRBD1|TRBJ1-2|TRBV9|-
TGTGCCAGCAGCGACAAAAGTTTTGGTAAGAAGGACAGGGGCCGGCCGAACTATGGCTACACCTTC
CASSDKSFGKKDRGRPNYGYTF
>-|TRBJ2-3|TRBV7-2|once
TGTGCCAGCAACAATCAACAGGGCCTCCTCACAGATACGCAGTATTTT
CASNNQQGLLTDTQYF
>-|TRBJ1-2|TRBV2|-
TGTGCCAGCACCTCTGGCCAGGGAGACTATGGCTACACCTTC
CASTSGQGDYGYTF
>TRBD1|TRBJ1-2|TRBV6-1|-
TGTGCCAGCGGACAGGGTACTGACTATGGCTACACCTTC
CASGQGTDYGYTF
>-|TRBJ1-3|TRBV7-9|-
TGTGCCAGCAGTTTCTCGATTCAAGACACCATATATTTT
CASSFSIQDTIYF
>-|TRBJ1-2|TRBV29-1|-
TGCAGCGTTGCCCGGCAGAACTATGGCTACACCTTC
CSVARQNYGYTF
>-|TRBJ2-7|TRBV28|-
TGTGCCAGCAGTTCCCCCCCTGGGGGTTCCTACGAGCAGTACTTC
CASSSPPGGSYEQYF
>TRBD1|TRBJ2-7|TRBV5-1|-
TGCGCCAGCAGCTACCTGGACAGGGGGCTCTCCTACGAGCAGTACTTC
CASSYLDRGLSYEQYF
>-|TRBJ2-2|TRBV28|-
TGTGCCAGCAGTACAACCGGGGCCAACACCGGGGAGCTGTTTTTT
CASSTTGANTGELFF
>TRBD1|TRBJ1-2|TRBV27|-
TGTGCCAGCAGTCTGGACAGGGGATCTGGCTACACCTTC
CASSLDRGSGYTF
>-|TRBJ2-4|TRBV4-1|-
TGCGCCAGCAGCCAAGGGGGCAGGGTTCGAAACATTCAGTACTTC
CASSQGGRVRNIQYF